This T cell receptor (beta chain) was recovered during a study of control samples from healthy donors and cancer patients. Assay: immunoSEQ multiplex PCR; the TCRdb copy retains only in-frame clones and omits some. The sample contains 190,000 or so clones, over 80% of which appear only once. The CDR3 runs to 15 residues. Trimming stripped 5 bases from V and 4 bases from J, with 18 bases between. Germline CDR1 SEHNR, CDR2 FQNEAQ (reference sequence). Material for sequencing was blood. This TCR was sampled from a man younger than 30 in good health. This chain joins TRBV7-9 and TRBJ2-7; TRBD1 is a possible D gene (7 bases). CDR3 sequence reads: CASSKTAGGKYEQYF. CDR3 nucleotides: TGTGCCAGCAGCAAAACGGCAGGGGGGAAATACGAGCAGTACTTC. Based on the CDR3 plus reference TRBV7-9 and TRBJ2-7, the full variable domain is DTGVSQNPRHKITKRGQNVTFRCDPISEHNRLYWYRQTLGQGPEFLTYFQNEAQLEKSRLLSDRFSAERPKGSFSTLEIQRTEQGDSAMYLCASSKTAGGKYEQYFGPGTRLTVT.